The TCR beta chain under discussion was sequenced for a study of beta chain features in type 1 diabetes. The whole isolated RNA underwent reverse transcription, so sequencing captured expressed TCRB transcripts. Method: immunoSEQ multiplex PCR; TCRdb's copy keeps in-frame clones and lacks some. Of fewer than 300,000 clones listed, roughly 10% are singletons. This clone was detected a few times. Its antigen is not known. Findings of the study overall: Within each of all four CD4+ subsets, Type 1 diabetes patients had TCRB CDR3s that were moderately but significantly shorter.

Donors underwent one heparinised blood draw, around 120 mL on average. The CDR3 length is 16 residues. Trimming at V came to 5 bases and at J to 6 bases, leaving 8 bases not matched to a gene. CDR1 and CDR2 (germline): SEHNR, FQNEAQ (reference sequence). Sequences were obtained from naive CD4+ T cells from blood. The receptor was derived from a young man with type 1 diabetes. The chain joins TRBV7-9 to TRBJ2-1; 12 bases match TRBD2. CDR3 in DNA: TGTGCCAGCAGCCTCCGCCGACTAGCGGGGGCCAATGAGCAGTTCTTC. Its protein is CASSLRRLAGANEQFF.